This record concerns one TCR beta chain sequence. Trimming at V came to 4 bases and at J to 9 bases, leaving 4 bases not matched to a gene. Germline V gives CDR1 SGHTA, CDR2 FQGTGA. This CDR3 region has 14 residues. From the RT-PCR reads, TCRdb called clonotypes with MiXCR, one entry per CDR3 protein. Seen here are hundreds of thousands of distinct CDR3 sequences, more than 13% observed once, and the top ten hold about 3.6%. J is TRBJ1-6 and V is TRBV7-3; TRBD1 matches 9 bases. The sample taken for sequencing was memory CD4+ T cells from blood. This sequence originates from a female donor in good health, serving as a healthy control. This chain's CDR3 is CASSSRQGVSPLHF. CDR3 DNA: TGTGCCAGCAGCTCCCGACAGGGGGTTTCACCCCTCCACTTT.